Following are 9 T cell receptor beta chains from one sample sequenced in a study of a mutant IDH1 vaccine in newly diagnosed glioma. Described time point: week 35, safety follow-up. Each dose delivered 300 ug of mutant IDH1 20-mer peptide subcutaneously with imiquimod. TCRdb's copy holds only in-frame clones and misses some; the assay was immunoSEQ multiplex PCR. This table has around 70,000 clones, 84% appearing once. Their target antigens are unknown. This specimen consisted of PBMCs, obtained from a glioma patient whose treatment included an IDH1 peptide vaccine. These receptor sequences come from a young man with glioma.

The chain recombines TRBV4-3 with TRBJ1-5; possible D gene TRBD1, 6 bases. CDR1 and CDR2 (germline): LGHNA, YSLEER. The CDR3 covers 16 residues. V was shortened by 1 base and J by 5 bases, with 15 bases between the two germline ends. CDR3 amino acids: CASSQGPGTSDQPQHF. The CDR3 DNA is TGCGCCAGCAGCCAAGGCCCCGGGACAAGCGATCAGCCCCAGCATTTT.

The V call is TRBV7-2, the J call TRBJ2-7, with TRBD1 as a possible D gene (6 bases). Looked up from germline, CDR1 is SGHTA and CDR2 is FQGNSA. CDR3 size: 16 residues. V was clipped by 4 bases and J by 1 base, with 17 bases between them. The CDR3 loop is CASSSPGGQWSYEQYF. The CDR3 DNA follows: TGTGCCAGCAGCTCCCCTGGGGGCCAGTGGTCCTACGAGCAGTACTTC. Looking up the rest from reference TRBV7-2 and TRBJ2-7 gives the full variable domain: GAGVSQSPSNKVTEKGKDVELRCDPISGHTALYWYRQSLGQGLEFLIYFQGNSAPDKSGLPSDRFSAERTGGSVSTLTIQRTQQEDSAVYLCASSSPGGQWSYEQYFGPGTRLTVT.

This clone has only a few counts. CDR3 residues: CASSLTQGSSEQYF. The CDR3 DNA follows: TGTGCCAGCAGTTTAACGCAGGGCTCCAGCGAGCAGTACTTC. This rearrangement joins TRBV28 to TRBJ2-7, with D possibly being TRBD1 (5 bases). From germline, CDR1 is MDHEN and CDR2 SYDVKM. The CDR3 covers 14 residues. Trimming removed 2 bases at V and 6 bases at J, with 14 bases between.

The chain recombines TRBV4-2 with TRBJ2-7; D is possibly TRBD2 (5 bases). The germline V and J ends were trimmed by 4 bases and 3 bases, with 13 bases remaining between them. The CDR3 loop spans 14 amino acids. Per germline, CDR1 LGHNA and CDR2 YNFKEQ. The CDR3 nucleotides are TGTGCCAGCAGCCTAACTATTGAGGGCTACGAGCAGTACTTC. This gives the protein CASSLTIEGYEQYF.

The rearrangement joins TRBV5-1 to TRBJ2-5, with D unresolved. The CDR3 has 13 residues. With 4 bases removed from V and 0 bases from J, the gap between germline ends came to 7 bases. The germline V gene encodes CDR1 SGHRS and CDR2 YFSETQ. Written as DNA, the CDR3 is TGCGCCAGCAGCGTATCGTACCAAGAGACCCAGTACTTC. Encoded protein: CASSVSYQETQYF.

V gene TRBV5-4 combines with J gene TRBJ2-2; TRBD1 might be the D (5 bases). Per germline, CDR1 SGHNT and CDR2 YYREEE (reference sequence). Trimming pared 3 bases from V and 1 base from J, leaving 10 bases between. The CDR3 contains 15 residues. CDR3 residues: CASSSGHLNTGELFF. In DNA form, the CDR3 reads TGTGCCAGCAGCTCCGGACACCTGAACACCGGGGAGCTGTTTTTT.

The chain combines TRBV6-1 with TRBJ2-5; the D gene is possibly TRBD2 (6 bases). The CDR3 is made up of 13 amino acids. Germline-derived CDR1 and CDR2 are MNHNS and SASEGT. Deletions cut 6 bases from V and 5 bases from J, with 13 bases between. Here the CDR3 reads CASRGRSGETQYF. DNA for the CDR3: TGTGCCAGCAGAGGACGAAGCGGGGAGACCCAGTACTTC.

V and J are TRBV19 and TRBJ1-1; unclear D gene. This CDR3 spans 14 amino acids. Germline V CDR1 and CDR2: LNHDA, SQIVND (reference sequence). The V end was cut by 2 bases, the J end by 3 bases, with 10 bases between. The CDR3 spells CASSITHWDTEAFF. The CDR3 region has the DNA TGTGCCAGTAGTATAACTCACTGGGACACTGAAGCTTTCTTT.

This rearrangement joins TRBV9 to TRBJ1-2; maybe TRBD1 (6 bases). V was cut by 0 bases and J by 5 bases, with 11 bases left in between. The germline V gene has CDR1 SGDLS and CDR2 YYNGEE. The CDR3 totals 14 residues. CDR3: CASSVGGGEYGYTF. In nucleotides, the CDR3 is TGTGCCAGCAGCGTAGGAGGGGGGGAATATGGCTACACCTTC.